These 18 T cell receptor beta chains share one sample of origin, sequenced in a study of blood T cell repertoires in COVID-19 (dated by TCRdb to between 2020 and 2021). The receptor library was made with the immunoSEQ multiplex PCR assay. TCRdb holds this immuneACCESS table with in-frame rearrangements only. Some clones are missing; in checked studies, unresolved V genes explain under half, and the rest has no known cause. The sample has around 220,000 clones on record, about nine tenths of them singletons. The leading ten clones occupy roughly 4.1% of the sample. The sequencing sample was made of peripheral blood. Source of these receptors: a man between 45 and 60 years old with acute or convalescent COVID-19.

The chain recombines TRBV11-1 with TRBJ2-5; TRBD2 matches 12 bases. The V gene end was trimmed by 5 bases and the J gene end by 6 bases; junction bases not matched to a gene: 7. Germline assignment: CDR1 SGHAT and CDR2 FQDESV (reference sequence). The CDR3 consists of 15 residues. This CDR3 reads CASSLWTSGEQTQYF. CDR3 DNA sequence: TGTGCCAGCAGCCTTTGGACTAGCGGGGAGCAGACCCAGTACTTC.

The V gene is TRBV27, the J gene TRBJ1-5, with 7 bases matching TRBD1. From germline, CDR1 is MNHEY and CDR2 SMNVEV (reference sequence). The CDR3 totals 14 residues. V gave up 5 bases and J gave up 3 bases; unmatched junction bases: 4. The CDR3 region is CASSHKGANQPQHF. In DNA form, the CDR3 reads TGTGCCAGCAGTCATAAGGGGGCCAATCAGCCCCAGCATTTT.

The chain recombines TRBV11-2 with TRBJ1-2; D unresolved. Germline V CDR1 and CDR2: SGHAT, FQNNGV. CDR3 length: 14 amino acids. The V gene lost 0 bases and the J gene lost 3 bases, with 8 bases spanning the gap. The CDR3 here is CASSLERSHYGYTF. CDR3 sequence (DNA): TGTGCCAGCAGCTTAGAAAGGAGCCACTATGGCTACACCTTC.

The J gene is TRBJ1-4, the V gene TRBV18, with 7 bases that match TRBD1. CDR1 KGHSH and CDR2 LQKENI come from the germline V gene. Germline trimming cut 3 bases from V and 0 bases from J; bases unmatched to any gene: 4. This CDR3 has 16 residues. The CDR3 sequence is CASSPGTGATNEKLFF. The CDR3 region has the DNA TGTGCCAGCTCACCGGGTACAGGGGCAACTAATGAAAAACTGTTTTTT.

The chain uses TRBV30 and TRBJ1-2; the match to TRBD1 covers 7 bases. The CDR3 is 16 amino acids. Germline CDR1 reads GTSNPN; CDR2 reads SVGIG (reference sequence). Trimming removed 0 bases from V and 2 bases from J; junction bases left unmatched: 9. The chain's CDR3 is CAWSVPGQVRNYGYTF. The DNA of the CDR3 is TGTGCCTGGAGTGTACCCGGACAGGTTCGAAACTATGGCTACACCTTC.

This chain connects TRBV6-5 to TRBJ1-3; the D gene is possibly TRBD1 (6 bases). Between the trimmed V and J ends, which lost 7 bases and 0 bases, there was a span of 10 bases. The CDR3 consists of 14 residues. The germline CDR1 and CDR2 sequences are MNHEY and SVGAGI. The CDR3 protein is CASKKTGSGNTIYF. The DNA of the CDR3 is TGTGCCAGCAAAAAGACAGGCTCTGGAAACACCATATATTTT.

The V gene is TRBV5-6, the J gene TRBJ1-5; D not certain. The CDR3 runs to 15 residues. Germline assignment: CDR1 SGHDT and CDR2 YYEEEE. Trimming pared 2 bases from V and 5 bases from J, leaving 14 bases between. Written as DNA, the CDR3 is TGTGCCAGCAGCTTTTTAGGGAGGAAGGATCAGCCCCAGCATTTT. It is translated as CASSFLGRKDQPQHF.

This sequence joins TRBV7-8 and TRBJ1-5; D is unresolved. Germline V gene data show CDR1 as SGHVS and CDR2 as FQNEAQ. The CDR3 loop spans 16 amino acids. Deletions cut 1 base from V and 2 bases from J, with 12 bases between. CDR3 nucleotides: TGTGCCAGCAGCTTAGAACTAGGCGGGGGCAATCAGCCCCAGCATTTT. This codes for CASSLELGGGNQPQHF. The whole variable domain, remainder taken from reference TRBV7-8 and TRBJ1-5, is GAGVSQSPRYKVAKRGQDVALRCDPISGHVSLFWYQQALGQGPEFLTYFQNEAQLDKSGLPSDRFFAERPEGSVSTLKIQRTQQEDSAVYLCASSLELGGGNQPQHFGDGTRLSIL.

The chain uses TRBV5-8 and TRBJ1-6, with a weak D call TRBD1 (5 bases). The CDR3 contains 17 residues. Germline values: CDR1 SGHTS, CDR2 YDEGEE. The V gene lost 1 base and the J gene lost 6 bases, with 17 bases spanning the gap. CDR3 protein: CASSLRGLSLSNSPLHF. CDR3 in DNA: TGTGCCAGCAGCTTGAGGGGCCTTAGCCTTTCTAATTCACCCCTCCACTTT.

This clone was counted a single time. This rearrangement joins TRBV20-1 to TRBJ2-7; tentatively, D is TRBD1 (6 bases). The V end lost 6 bases, the J end lost 5 bases, and 11 bases lay between the germline ends. The CDR3 has 11 amino acids. Germline CDR1 and CDR2: DFQATT and SNEGSKA (reference sequence). The CDR3 reads CSAGRGNEQYF. In DNA form, the CDR3 reads TGCAGTGCGGGCAGGGGTAACGAGCAGTACTTC.

The rearrangement links TRBV19 to TRBJ1-2, with 7 bases fitting TRBD1. Per germline, CDR1 LNHDA and CDR2 SQIVND (reference sequence). The CDR3 is 15 amino acids. After removal of 4 bases from V and 8 bases from J, the junction contained 13 bases not matched to a gene. This CDR3 is CASSTSTGLGKGYTF. DNA for the CDR3: TGTGCCAGTAGTACTTCGACAGGGCTTGGCAAGGGCTACACCTTC.

This chain uses TRBV6-5 with TRBJ1-3; no firm D call. The V gene lost 6 bases and the J gene lost 7 bases, with 7 bases spanning the gap. CDR1 MNHEY and CDR2 SVGAGI come from the germline V gene. There are 11 residues in the CDR3. The CDR3 DNA follows: TGTGCCAGCAGGTGGGCGAACACCATATATTTT. This gives the protein CASRWANTIYF.

The chain recombines TRBV5-1 with TRBJ2-1, with a tentative D call TRBD1 (5 bases). The CDR3 is 18 amino acids. V was shortened by 0 bases and J by 4 bases, with 20 bases between the two germline ends. The germline V gene has CDR1 SGHRS and CDR2 YFSETQ. As DNA, the CDR3 is TGCGCCAGCAGCTTGGGGCGTTGGGGCCCACCACCTTACAATGAGCAGTTCTTC. Translated, it gives CASSLGRWGPPPYNEQFF.

V gene TRBV30 combines with J gene TRBJ1-4, with 9 bases fitting TRBD1. Trimming at V came to 8 bases and at J to 8 bases, leaving 9 bases not matched to a gene. The CDR3 is 13 amino acids. Germline CDR1 and CDR2: GTSNPN and SVGIG (reference sequence). The CDR3 sequence is CAGTGPSYEKLFF. CDR3 sequence (DNA): TGTGCCGGGACAGGGCCCTCCTACGAAAAACTGTTTTTT.

The J gene is TRBJ2-5, the V gene TRBV18, with 9 positions matching TRBD1. The CDR3 spans 15 residues. Trimming at V came to 0 bases and at J to 5 bases, leaving 4 bases not matched to a gene. Per germline, CDR1 KGHSH and CDR2 LQKENI. Here the CDR3 DNA reads TGTGCCAGCTCACCACCGGGGACAGGGTTGGAGACCCAGTACTTC. It codes for CASSPPGTGLETQYF. The full variable domain, its missing parts supplied by reference TRBV18 and TRBJ2-5, is NAGVMQNPRHLVRRRGQEARLRCSPMKGHSHVYWYRQLPEEGLKFMVYLQKENIIDESGMPKERFSAEFPKEGPSILRIQQVVRGDSAAYFCASSPPGTGLETQYFGPGTRLLVL.

The chain combines TRBV6-2 or TRBV6-3 with TRBJ1-2; TRBD1 might be the D (5 bases). There are 15 residues in the CDR3. From germline, CDR1 is MNHEY and CDR2 SVGEGT. The V and J ends lost 2 bases and 2 bases respectively, with 12 bases between them. The CDR3 is CASSYMGGTNYGYTF. CDR3 in DNA: TGTGCCAGCAGTTACATGGGAGGGACCAACTATGGCTACACCTTC.

As to this clone: A much more abundant neighbour one base away suggests this may be a read error. The rearrangement joins TRBV4-1 to TRBJ2-3; 7 bases are shared with TRBD1. V shed 0 bases, J shed 2 bases, and the junction held 14 bases outside the gene matches. Germline CDR1 reads MGHRA; CDR2 reads YSYEKL. The length of the CDR3 is 19 residues. CDR3 bases: TGCGCCAGCAGCCAAGATCCCCTTAAAGGACAGGTCGACACAGATACGCAGTATTTT. It is translated as CASSQDPLKGQVDTDTQYF.

This clone was counted between two and nine times. The chain uses TRBV19 and TRBJ2-1; TRBD2 matches at 13 bases. The J segment lost 6 bases and the V segment lost 8 bases, leaving 1 base of the junction unmatched. The germline CDR1 and CDR2 sequences are LNHDA and SQIVND (reference sequence). The CDR3 is 13 amino acids. The CDR3 reads CASGTSGANEQFF. In nucleotides, the CDR3 is TGTGCCAGTGGGACTAGCGGGGCCAATGAGCAGTTCTTC.